This T cell receptor beta chain was recorded in a study of cytomegalovirus exposure and HLA in healthy donors. Vbeta (60) and Jbeta (13) primers were used in the PCR. The assay was immunoSEQ multiplex PCR, and TCRdb's table has in-frame clones only and misses some. This repertoire shows 200,000 or so clones, approximately 80% found once; its top ten account for 0.098%. The V end lost 2 bases, the J end lost 6 bases, and 15 bases lay between the germline ends. Germline values: CDR1 MNHNS, CDR2 SASEGT. The CDR3 consists of 15 residues. This receptor was identified in a boy aged 2 to 10 in good health and CMV-seronegative. Sequencing was done on a sample of PBMCs. V gene TRBV6-1 combines with J gene TRBJ2-3; D ambiguous. Written as DNA, the CDR3 is TGTGCCAGCAGTGAAACCTTTCCGGGTCCTGATACGCAGTATTTT. Protein product: CASSETFPGPDTQYF.